Below are 30 T cell receptor beta chains sequenced from a single sample in a study of blood T cell repertoires in COVID-19. The method was immunoSEQ multiplex PCR; TCRdb's version includes in-frame clones alone and lacks a portion of them. The sample consists of approximately 65,000 clones, more than 70% of them appearing once. The sample consisted of peripheral blood. These receptors all come from a man aged 45 to 65 with acute or convalescent COVID-19.

The chain joins TRBV18 to TRBJ1-5; 7 positions match TRBD1. The CDR3 is made up of 14 amino acids. CDR1 and CDR2 from the germline V gene are KGHSH and LQKENI. With V trimmed by 2 bases and J by 4 bases, 2 bases remained unmatched. CDR3 DNA: TGTGCCAGCTCACCAGGGACAGAAAATCAGCCCCAGCATTTT. It is translated as CASSPGTENQPQHF.

The V and J genes are TRBV2 and TRBJ1-2, with 8 bases matching TRBD1. V shed 8 bases and J 3 bases; nucleotides not matched to a gene: 2. The CDR3 consists of 12 residues. The germline CDR1 and CDR2 sequences are SNHLY and FYNNEI. DNA of the CDR3: TGTGCCAGCGGGGACAGGTACTATGGCTACACCTTC. Protein sequence: CASGDRYYGYTF.

This rearrangement joins TRBV11-3 to TRBJ2-7, with TRBD1 identical over 8 bases. Germline values: CDR1 SGHNT, CDR2 YENEEA. The CDR3 is 15 residues long. Unmatched junction bases numbered 11, after V lost 5 bases and J lost 5 bases. CDR3 DNA sequence: TGTGCCAGCAGCACCGGGACAGGTATTTCCCACGAGCAGTACTTC. It codes for CASSTGTGISHEQYF.

This clone was counted a single time. The rearrangement joins TRBV11-3 to TRBJ2-1, with 7 positions matching TRBD2. CDR1 SGHNT and CDR2 YENEEA come from the germline V gene. V dropped 3 bases and J dropped 0; count of bases not matched to a gene: 11. This CDR3 region has 18 residues. The CDR3 region has the DNA TGTGCCAGCAGCTTTCTTAGTTCCCTAGCGGTCTCCTACAATGAGCAGTTCTTC. It encodes CASSFLSSLAVSYNEQFF.

The chain combines TRBV12-3 or TRBV12-4 with TRBJ1-5; D is unclear. V lost 3 bases and J 6 bases, leaving 9 bases between the germline ends. The CDR3 totals 13 residues. In DNA form, the CDR3 reads TGTGCCAGCAGTTTGAGCGCGAGTCAGCCCCAGCATTTT. Translation: CASSLSASQPQHF.

The chain has TRBV18 and TRBJ2-1, with 9 bases identical to TRBD1. J gave up 8 bases and V 4 bases, and 6 bases lay outside the gene matches. The germline V gene has CDR1 KGHSH and CDR2 LQKENI. The CDR3 runs 14 residues. The CDR3: CASSQGQGNHEQFF. CDR3 bases: TGTGCCAGCTCACAGGGACAGGGTAACCATGAGCAGTTCTTC.

The rearrangement uses TRBV30 and TRBJ2-1, with 16 bases aligning to TRBD2. Germline V gene data show CDR1 as GTSNPN and CDR2 as SVGIG (reference sequence). The ends lost 1 base at V and 2 bases at J; junction bases unmatched: 2. The CDR3 totals 17 residues. The DNA for the CDR3 is TGTGCCTGGAGTGGTGGGACTAGCGGGAGGGCCTACAATGAGCAGTTCTTC. It encodes CAWSGGTSGRAYNEQFF.

This clone was counted a single time. This CDR3 reads CASSLRGNQPQHF. In DNA form, the CDR3 reads TGTGCCAGCAGTTTAAGGGGAAATCAGCCCCAGCATTTT. J is TRBJ1-5 and V is TRBV12-3 or TRBV12-4; D possibly corresponds to TRBD1 (5 bases). V was trimmed by 2 bases and J by 4 bases, leaving 6 bases between them. The CDR3 spans 13 residues.

This chain uses TRBV7-9 with TRBJ1-2; 8 bases fit TRBD1. The CDR3 extends over 15 amino acids. The J segment lost 1 base and the V segment lost 2 bases, leaving 3 bases of the junction unmatched. The germline V gene encodes CDR1 SEHNR and CDR2 FQNEAQ (reference sequence). The CDR3 nucleotides read TGTGCCAGCAGCTTAACAGGGGGAAGTAACTATGGCTACACCTTC. This gives the protein CASSLTGGSNYGYTF.

The chain uses TRBV5-1 and TRBJ2-1, with 12 bases aligning to TRBD2. The CDR3 has 16 residues. Germline-derived CDR1 and CDR2 are SGHRS and YFSETQ. The junction had 11 bases not matched to a gene; V was cut back by 5 bases and J by 8 bases. The CDR3 protein is CASRVTASGGAHEQFF. CDR3 nucleotide sequence: TGCGCCAGCAGGGTGACTGCTAGCGGGGGGGCTCATGAGCAGTTCTTC.

V and J are TRBV2 and TRBJ1-5; the D is unclear. This CDR3 comprises 10 residues. Germline V CDR1 and CDR2: SNHLY, FYNNEI. Trimming stripped 8 bases from V and 7 bases from J, with 6 bases between. CDR3 DNA: TGTGCCAGCGGCCAGCAGCCCCAGCATTTT. Translated, it gives CASGQQPQHF.

This clone was counted between two and nine times. The chain is built from TRBV10-3 and TRBJ1-3, with a possible D match to TRBD1 (6 bases). Trimming left V 6 bases short and J 0 bases short, with 6 bases between. CDR1 is ENHRY, CDR2 SYGVKD, per germline. The CDR3 loop spans 13 amino acids. The CDR3 reads CAIRDSSGNTIYF. CDR3 DNA sequence: TGTGCCATCAGGGACAGCTCTGGAAACACCATATATTTT.

This chain's CDR3 is CASSPGTVLSNQPQHF. The CDR3 coding sequence is TGCGCCAGCAGCCCGGGGACAGTACTCAGCAATCAGCCCCAGCATTTT. The J gene is TRBJ1-5, the V gene TRBV5-1; 7 bases are shared with TRBD1. CDR3 size: 16 residues. V shed 4 bases and J 1 base; nucleotides not matched to a gene: 8. Germline V gene lookup returns CDR1 SGHRS and CDR2 YFSETQ. The whole variable domain, remainder taken from reference TRBV5-1 and TRBJ1-5, is KAGVTQTPRYLIKTRGQQVTLSCSPISGHRSVSWYQQTPGQGLQFLFEYFSETQRNKGNFPGRFSGRQFSNSRSEMNVSTLELGDSALYLCASSPGTVLSNQPQHFGDGTRLSIL.

The J gene is TRBJ2-4, the V gene TRBV23-1, with a possible D match to TRBD1 (5 bases). TRBV23-1 is labeled an ORF, and its function is uncertain. This CDR3 has 16 residues. V lost 0 bases, J lost 3 bases, and 12 bases lay in between. The CDR3 spells CASSQSKGLSKNIQYF. The CDR3 coding sequence is TGCGCCAGCAGTCAATCGAAGGGGCTGAGCAAAAACATTCAGTACTTC.

The V gene is TRBV7-2, the J gene TRBJ2-7; the match to TRBD1 covers 8 bases. V dropped 0 bases and J dropped 5; count of bases not matched to a gene: 24. The V gene's germline CDR1 is SGHTA and CDR2 FQGNSA. There are 21 residues in the CDR3. In DNA form, the CDR3 reads TGTGCCAGCAGCTTAGCCGGGGGCAGGGGGCTCGCAACACTACGAAAGGACGAGCAGTACTTC. Translated, it gives CASSLAGGRGLATLRKDEQYF. Full variable domain (missing parts from reference TRBV7-2 and TRBJ2-7): GAGVSQSPSNKVTEKGKDVELRCDPISGHTALYWYRQSLGQGLEFLIYFQGNSAPDKSGLPSDRFSAERTGGSVSTLTIQRTQQEDSAVYLCASSLAGGRGLATLRKDEQYFGPGTRLTVT.

This chain joins TRBV10-3 and TRBJ2-7, with a tentative D call TRBD2 (6 bases). Germline CDR1 is ENHRY and CDR2 is SYGVKD. This CDR3 has 14 residues. The V end was cut by 5 bases, the J end by 3 bases, with 14 bases between. The CDR3 is CAISRTGDVYEQYF. CDR3 DNA sequence: TGTGCCATCAGTCGCACGGGAGACGTCTACGAGCAGTACTTC.

The V gene is TRBV7-8, the J gene TRBJ2-2; D gene ambiguous. Germline lookup yields CDR1 SGHVS and CDR2 FQNEAQ. V lost 4 bases, J lost 1 base, and 10 bases lay in between. The CDR3 contains 15 residues. The CDR3 is CASSSQAGNTGELFF. CDR3 DNA sequence: TGTGCCAGCAGCTCTCAGGCAGGGAACACCGGGGAGCTGTTTTTT.

The rearrangement links TRBV7-3 to TRBJ2-6, with D perhaps matching TRBD1 (6 bases). V dropped 5 bases and J dropped 2 bases, with 28 bases sitting between them. The CDR3 loop spans 21 amino acids. CDR1 is SGHTA, CDR2 FQGTGA, per germline. CDR3 sequence (DNA): TGTGCCAGCAGCCAAGTACAGTTAAGGACAGCGAGGTTAGCTGGGGCCAACGTCCTGACTTTC. This sequence encodes CASSQVQLRTARLAGANVLTF.

In its sample, this clone was seen a few times. The CDR3 nucleotides are TGTGCCAGCAGCCCGTCAGGGGGCGGATCACCCCTCCACTTT. This encodes CASSPSGGGSPLHF. This sequence joins TRBV5-8 and TRBJ1-6; TRBD1 matches 8 bases. Germline V gene data show CDR1 as SGHTS and CDR2 as YDEGEE. The CDR3 totals 14 residues. J gave up 10 bases and V 4 bases, and 7 bases lay outside the gene matches.

CDR3 nucleotides: TGTGCCAGCACCCCAGGCTACAATGAGCAGTTCTTC. As protein: CASTPGYNEQFF. The chain employs TRBV12-3 or TRBV12-4 and TRBJ2-1; unclear D gene. The CDR3 extends over 12 amino acids. V dropped 7 bases and J dropped 3 bases, with 7 bases sitting between them.

A few counts support this clone. The chain carries TRBV6-5 and TRBJ1-1; a possible D gene is TRBD1 (6 bases). The V end lost 7 bases, the J end lost 1 base, and 13 bases lay between the germline ends. The CDR3 runs 14 residues. The germline CDR1 and CDR2 sequences are MNHEY and SVGAGI. CDR3 protein: CASMSWGRNTEAFF. CDR3 nucleotide sequence: TGTGCCAGCATGTCTTGGGGGCGGAACACTGAAGCTTTCTTT.

The rearrangement links TRBV10-2 to TRBJ1-2; D call uncertain. The CDR3 has 16 residues. V gave up 4 bases and J gave up 3 bases, with 18 bases separating them. Looked up from germline, CDR1 is WSHSY and CDR2 is SAAADI. CDR3 DNA: TGCGCCAGCAGTGGGCCTGGCGGGAGAGGTGACTATGGCTACACCTTC. Amino acids: CASSGPGGRGDYGYTF.

The genes are TRBV7-3 and TRBJ2-2; tentatively, D is TRBD1 (6 bases). Per the germline V gene, CDR1 is SGHTA and CDR2 is FQGTGA. This CDR3 has 16 amino acids. The V end lost 0 bases, the J end lost 3 bases, and 11 bases lay between the germline ends. The CDR3 region has the DNA TGTGCCAGCAGCTTAACGCTCAGGGGAGACACCGGGGAGCTGTTTTTT. It translates to CASSLTLRGDTGELFF. Together with reference TRBV7-3 and TRBJ2-2, the CDR3 gives the full variable domain: GAGVSQTPSNKVTEKGKYVELRCDPISGHTALYWYRQSLGQGPEFLIYFQGTGAADDSGLPNDRFFAVRPEGSVSTLKIQRTERGDSAVYLCASSLTLRGDTGELFFGEGSRLTVL.

V gene TRBV11-2 combines with J gene TRBJ1-3; no clear D gene. CDR3 length: 14 residues. Between the trimmed V and J ends, which lost 1 base and 0 bases, there was a span of 4 bases. The germline V gene encodes CDR1 SGHAT and CDR2 FQNNGV. CDR3 DNA sequence: TGTGCCAGCAGCTTAGGCAGCTCTGGAAACACCATATATTTT. It specifies CASSLGSSGNTIYF.

The gene calls are TRBV18 and TRBJ1-3, with no clear D. V was cut by 3 bases and J by 4 bases, with 10 bases left in between. Germline-derived CDR1 and CDR2 are KGHSH and LQKENI. CDR3 length: 14 amino acids. CDR3 DNA sequence: TGTGCCAGCTCACCCCCCGGTCGAGGAAACACCATATATTTT. Protein: CASSPPGRGNTIYF.

CDR3 sequence reads: CASSKNRGSNQPQHF. CDR3 nucleotide sequence: TGTGCCAGCAGCAAGAACAGGGGGAGCAATCAGCCCCAGCATTTT. The V and J genes are TRBV3-1 (or the pseudogene TRBV3-2) and TRBJ1-5; 8 bases are shared with TRBD1. The CDR3 extends over 15 amino acids. V was pared by 5 bases and J by 1 base, with 4 bases of the junction left unmatched. The V gene's germline CDR1 is LGHDT and CDR2 YNNKEL (reference sequence).

This chain's CDR3 is CASSRRQGGGSNQPQHF. Written as DNA, the CDR3 is TGTGCCAGCAGCCGAAGACAGGGGGGCGGTAGCAATCAGCCCCAGCATTTT. The V call is TRBV5-6, the J call TRBJ1-5, with 9 bases identical to TRBD1. V shed 4 bases and J 0 bases; nucleotides not matched to a gene: 8. Germline values: CDR1 SGHDT, CDR2 YYEEEE. The CDR3 is 17 residues long.

The chain joins TRBV19 to TRBJ1-2; D gene ambiguous. Per germline, CDR1 LNHDA and CDR2 SQIVND (reference sequence). CDR3 length: 13 amino acids. V was shortened by 5 bases and J by 3 bases, with 10 bases between the two germline ends. The CDR3 reads CASSRSIDYGYTF. CDR3 DNA sequence: TGTGCCAGTAGTCGGAGTATTGACTATGGCTACACCTTC.

The chain uses TRBV18 and TRBJ2-1; perhaps TRBD2 as D (5 bases). This CDR3 contains 16 residues. Between the trimmed V and J ends, which lost 1 base and 4 bases, there was a span of 14 bases. The germline V gene has CDR1 KGHSH and CDR2 LQKENI. CDR3 in DNA: TGTGCCAGCTCACCACTGACGGGAATGGCATACAATGAGCAGTTCTTC. Protein: CASSPLTGMAYNEQFF. Variable domain in full (rest from reference TRBV18 and TRBJ2-1): NAGVMQNPRHLVRRRGQEARLRCSPMKGHSHVYWYRQLPEEGLKFMVYLQKENIIDESGMPKERFSAEFPKEGPSILRIQQVVRGDSAAYFCASSPLTGMAYNEQFFGPGTRLTVL.

The rearrangement uses TRBV10-3 and TRBJ2-7; 7 nucleotides align to TRBD2. The CDR3 sequence is 14 residues long. With 7 bases clipped from V and 2 bases from J, the junction kept 8 bases outside the gene matches. Per the germline V gene, CDR1 is ENHRY and CDR2 is SYGVKD. CDR3 residues: CAIKRDSDTYEQYF. CDR3 bases: TGTGCCATCAAGCGGGACTCTGACACCTACGAGCAGTACTTC.